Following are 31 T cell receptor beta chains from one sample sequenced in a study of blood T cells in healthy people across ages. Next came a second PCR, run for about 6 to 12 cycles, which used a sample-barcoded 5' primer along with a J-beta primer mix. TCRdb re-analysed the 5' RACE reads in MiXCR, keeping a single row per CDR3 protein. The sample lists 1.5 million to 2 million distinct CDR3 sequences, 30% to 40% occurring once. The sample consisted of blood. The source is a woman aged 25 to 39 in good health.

The CDR3 region is CAWNLAANYNEQFF. Written as DNA, the CDR3 is TGTGCCTGGAATCTAGCGGCCAACTACAATGAGCAGTTCTTC. The V and J genes are TRBV30 and TRBJ2-1, with 7 bases matching TRBD2. This CDR3 spans 14 amino acids. Germline CDR1 reads GTSNPN; CDR2 reads SVGIG (reference sequence). V trimming: 4 bases; J trimming: 3 bases; junction bases outside the gene matches: 6.

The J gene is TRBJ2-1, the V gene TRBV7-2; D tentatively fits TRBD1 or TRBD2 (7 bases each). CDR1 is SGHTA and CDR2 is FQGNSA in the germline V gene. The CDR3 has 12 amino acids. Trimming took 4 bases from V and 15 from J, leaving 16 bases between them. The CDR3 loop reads CASSSGGQNRFF. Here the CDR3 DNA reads TGTGCCAGCAGCTCGGGGGGACAGAATCGGTTCTTC. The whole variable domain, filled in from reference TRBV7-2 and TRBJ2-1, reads GAGVSQSPSNKVTEKGKDVELRCDPISGHTALYWYRQSLGQGLEFLIYFQGNSAPDKSGLPSDRFSAERTGGSVSTLTIQRTQQEDSAVYLCASSSGGQNRFFGPGTRLTVL.

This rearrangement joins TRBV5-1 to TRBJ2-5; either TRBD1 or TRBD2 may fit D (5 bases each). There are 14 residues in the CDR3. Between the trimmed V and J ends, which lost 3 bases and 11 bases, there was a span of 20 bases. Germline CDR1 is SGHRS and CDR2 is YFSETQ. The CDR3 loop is CASSYGAVIDEQYF. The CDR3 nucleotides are TGCGCCAGCAGCTACGGGGCGGTTATAGATGAGCAGTACTTC.

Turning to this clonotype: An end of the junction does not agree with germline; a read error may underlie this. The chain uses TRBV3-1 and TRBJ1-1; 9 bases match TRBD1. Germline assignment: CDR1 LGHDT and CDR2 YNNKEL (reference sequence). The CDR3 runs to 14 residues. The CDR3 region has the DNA TGTGCCAGCAGCCTGGGGACAGGGAACTCTGAAGCTTTCTTT. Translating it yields CASSLGTGNSEAFF.

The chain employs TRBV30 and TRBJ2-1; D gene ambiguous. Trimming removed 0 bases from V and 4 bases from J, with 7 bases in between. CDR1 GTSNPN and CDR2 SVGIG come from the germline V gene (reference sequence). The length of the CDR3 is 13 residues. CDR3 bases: TGTGCCTGGAGTGTATTTGGGTACAATGAGCAGTTCTTC. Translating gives CAWSVFGYNEQFF. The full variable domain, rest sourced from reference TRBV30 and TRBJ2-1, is SQTIHQWPATLVQPVGSPLSLECTVEGTSNPNLYWYRQAAGRGLQLLFYSVGIGQISSEVPQNLSASRPQDRQFILSSKKLLLSDSGFYLCAWSVFGYNEQFFGPGTRLTVL.

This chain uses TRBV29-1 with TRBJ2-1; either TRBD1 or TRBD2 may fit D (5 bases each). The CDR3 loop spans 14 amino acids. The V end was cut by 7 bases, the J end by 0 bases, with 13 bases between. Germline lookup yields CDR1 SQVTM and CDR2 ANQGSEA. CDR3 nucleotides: TGCAGCGCTGGGGGAGCGATCTCCTACAATGAGCAGTTCTTC. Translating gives CSAGGAISYNEQFF.

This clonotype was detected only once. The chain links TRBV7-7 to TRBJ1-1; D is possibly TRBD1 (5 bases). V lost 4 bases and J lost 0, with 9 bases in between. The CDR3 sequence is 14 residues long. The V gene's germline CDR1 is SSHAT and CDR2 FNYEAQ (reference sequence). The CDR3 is CASSYRPLNTEAFF. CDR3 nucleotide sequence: TGTGCCAGCAGCTACAGGCCGTTGAACACTGAAGCTTTCTTT.

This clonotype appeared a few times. The CDR3 reads CASSQVEGGNQPQHF. In nucleotides, the CDR3 is TGTGCCAGCAGCCAAGTTGAGGGGGGCAATCAGCCCCAGCATTTT. This chain uses TRBV4-2 with TRBJ1-5; D may be TRBD1 (6 bases). The CDR3 totals 15 residues. From germline, CDR1 is LGHNA and CDR2 YNFKEQ. Deletions cut 1 base from V and 2 bases from J, with 9 bases between.

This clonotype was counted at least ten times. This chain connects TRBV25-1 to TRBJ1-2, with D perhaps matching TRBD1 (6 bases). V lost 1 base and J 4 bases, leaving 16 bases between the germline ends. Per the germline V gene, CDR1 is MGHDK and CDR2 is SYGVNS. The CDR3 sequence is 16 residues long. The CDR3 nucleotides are TGTGCCAGCAGTGAATCCACAGGGAGGATTAGCTATGGCTACACCTTC. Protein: CASSESTGRISYGYTF.

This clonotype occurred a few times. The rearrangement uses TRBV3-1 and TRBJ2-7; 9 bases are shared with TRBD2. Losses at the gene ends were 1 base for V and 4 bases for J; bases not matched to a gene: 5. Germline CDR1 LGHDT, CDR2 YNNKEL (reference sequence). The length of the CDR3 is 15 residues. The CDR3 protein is CASSQGPSGNYEQYF. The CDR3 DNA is TGTGCCAGCAGCCAAGGGCCTAGCGGGAATTACGAGCAGTACTTC.

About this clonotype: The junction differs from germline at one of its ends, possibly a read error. The CDR3 nucleotides read TGTGCCAGCGGTTTCTTGTATTCACCCCTCCACTTT. Residues: CASGFLYSPLHF. V and J are TRBV27 and TRBJ1-6; D gene ambiguous. Germline V gene lookup returns CDR1 MNHEY and CDR2 SMNVEV (reference sequence). The CDR3 consists of 12 residues.

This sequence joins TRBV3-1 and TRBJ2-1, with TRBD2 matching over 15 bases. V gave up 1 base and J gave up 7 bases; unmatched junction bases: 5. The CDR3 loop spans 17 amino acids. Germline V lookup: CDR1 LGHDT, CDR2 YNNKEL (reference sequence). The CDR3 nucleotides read TGTGCCAGCAGCCAAGTTGGAGGGACTAGCGGGAGGAATGAGCAGTTCTTC. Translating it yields CASSQVGGTSGRNEQFF.

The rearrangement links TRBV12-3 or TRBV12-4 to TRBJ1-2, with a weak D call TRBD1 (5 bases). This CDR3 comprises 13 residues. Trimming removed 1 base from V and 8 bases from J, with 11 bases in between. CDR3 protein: CASSLGNGAGYTF. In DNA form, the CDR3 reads TGTGCCAGCAGTTTAGGTAACGGGGCGGGCTACACCTTC.

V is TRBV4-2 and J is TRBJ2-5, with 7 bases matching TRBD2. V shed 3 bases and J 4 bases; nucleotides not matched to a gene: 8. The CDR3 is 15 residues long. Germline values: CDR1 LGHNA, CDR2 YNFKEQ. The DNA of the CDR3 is TGTGCCAGCAGCCAGGGGGGGGGGGTAGTAGAGACCCAGTACTTC. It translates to CASSQGGGVVETQYF.

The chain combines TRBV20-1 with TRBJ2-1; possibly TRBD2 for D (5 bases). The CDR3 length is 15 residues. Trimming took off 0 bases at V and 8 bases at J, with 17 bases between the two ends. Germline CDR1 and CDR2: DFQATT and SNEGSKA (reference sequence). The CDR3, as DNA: TGCAGTGCTAGAGATCGGGTGGACTCTGGTTATGAGCAGTTCTTC. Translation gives CSARDRVDSGYEQFF.

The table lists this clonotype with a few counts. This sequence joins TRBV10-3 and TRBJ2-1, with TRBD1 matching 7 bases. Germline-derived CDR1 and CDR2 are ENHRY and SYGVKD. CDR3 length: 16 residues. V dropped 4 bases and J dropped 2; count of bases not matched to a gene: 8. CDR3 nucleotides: TGTGCCATCAGTGTACGAGGGGGCGAAACCTACAATGAGCAGTTCTTC. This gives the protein CAISVRGGETYNEQFF.

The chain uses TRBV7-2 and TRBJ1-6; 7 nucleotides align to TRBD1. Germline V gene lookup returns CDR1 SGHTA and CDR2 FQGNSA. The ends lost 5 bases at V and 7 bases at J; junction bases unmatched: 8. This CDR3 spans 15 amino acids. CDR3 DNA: TGTGCCAGCAGCCTAGAACGCAGGGGGAATTCACCCCTCCACTTT. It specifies CASSLERRGNSPLHF.

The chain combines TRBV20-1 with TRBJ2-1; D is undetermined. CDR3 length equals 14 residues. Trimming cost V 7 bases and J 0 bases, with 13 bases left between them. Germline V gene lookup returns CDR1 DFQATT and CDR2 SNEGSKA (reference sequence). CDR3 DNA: TGCAGTGGACCCACTTTCGGCTCCTACAATGAGCAGTTCTTC. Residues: CSGPTFGSYNEQFF.

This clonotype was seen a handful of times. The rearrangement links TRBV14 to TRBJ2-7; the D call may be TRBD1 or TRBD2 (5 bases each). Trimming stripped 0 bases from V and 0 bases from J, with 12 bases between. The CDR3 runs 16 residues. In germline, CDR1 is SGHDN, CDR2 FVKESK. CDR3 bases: TGTGCCAGCAGCCAAGAAGGGACGTTTAGCTCCTACGAGCAGTACTTC. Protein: CASSQEGTFSSYEQYF.

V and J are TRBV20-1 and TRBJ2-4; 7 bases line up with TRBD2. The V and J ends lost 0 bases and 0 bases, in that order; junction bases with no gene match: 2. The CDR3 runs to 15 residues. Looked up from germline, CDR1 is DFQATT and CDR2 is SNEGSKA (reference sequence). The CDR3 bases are TGCAGTGCTAGAGATCTAGCGGCAGCCAAAAACATTCAGTACTTC. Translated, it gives CSARDLAAAKNIQYF.

The CDR3 loop is CASFASNSPGANVLTF. In DNA form, the CDR3 reads TGTGCCAGCTTTGCCTCCAATTCTCCTGGGGCCAACGTCCTGACTTTC. The rearrangement joins TRBV5-6 to TRBJ2-6; D remains unclear. The V and J ends lost 7 bases and 2 bases respectively, with 16 bases between them. The germline CDR1 and CDR2 sequences are SGHDT and YYEEEE. There are 16 residues in the CDR3. Complete variable domain (other parts from reference TRBV5-6 and TRBJ2-6): DAGVTQSPTHLIKTRGQQVTLRCSPKSGHDTVSWYQQALGQGPQFIFQYYEEEERQRGNFPDRFSGHQFPNYSSELNVNALLLGDSALYLCASFASNSPGANVLTFGAGSRLTVL.

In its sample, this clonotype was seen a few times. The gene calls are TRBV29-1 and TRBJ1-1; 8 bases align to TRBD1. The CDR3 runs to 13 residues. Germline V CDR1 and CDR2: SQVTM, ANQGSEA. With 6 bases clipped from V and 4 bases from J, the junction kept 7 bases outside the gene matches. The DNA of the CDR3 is TGCAGCGTCCCTTCAGGGGGCGGCACTGAAGCTTTCTTT. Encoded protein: CSVPSGGGTEAFF.

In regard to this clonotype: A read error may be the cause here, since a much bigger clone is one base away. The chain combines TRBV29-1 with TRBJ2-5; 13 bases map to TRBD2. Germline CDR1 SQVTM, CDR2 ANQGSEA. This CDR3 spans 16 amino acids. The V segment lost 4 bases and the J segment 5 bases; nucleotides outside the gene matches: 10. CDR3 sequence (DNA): TGCAGCGTTGGGATCTGGACTAGCGGGAGATGGGAGACCCAGTACTTC. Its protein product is CSVGIWTSGRWETQYF. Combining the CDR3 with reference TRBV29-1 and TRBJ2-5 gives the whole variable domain SAVISQKPSRDICQRGTSLTIQCQVDSQVTMMFWYRQQPGQSLTLIATANQGSEATYESGFVIDKFPISRPNLTFSTLTVSNMSPEDSSIYLCSVGIWTSGRWETQYFGPGTRLLVL.

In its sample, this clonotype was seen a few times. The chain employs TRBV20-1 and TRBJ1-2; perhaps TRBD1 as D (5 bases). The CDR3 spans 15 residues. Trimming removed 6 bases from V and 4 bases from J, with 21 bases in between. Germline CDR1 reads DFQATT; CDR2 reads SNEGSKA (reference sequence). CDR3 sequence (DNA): TGCAGTGCCACGGGGGATACGGGGGACGGCTATGGCTACACCTTC. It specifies CSATGDTGDGYGYTF.

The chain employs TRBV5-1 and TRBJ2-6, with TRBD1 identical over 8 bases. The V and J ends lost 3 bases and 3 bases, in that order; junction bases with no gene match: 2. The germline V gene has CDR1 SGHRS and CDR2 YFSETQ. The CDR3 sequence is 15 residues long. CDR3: CASSSGQGGANVLTF. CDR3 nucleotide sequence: TGCGCCAGCAGCTCCGGACAGGGTGGGGCCAACGTCCTGACTTTC.

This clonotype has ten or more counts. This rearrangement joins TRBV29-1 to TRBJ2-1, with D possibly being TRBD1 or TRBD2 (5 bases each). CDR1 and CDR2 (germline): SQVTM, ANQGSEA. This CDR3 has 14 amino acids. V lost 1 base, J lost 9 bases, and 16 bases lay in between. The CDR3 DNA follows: TGCAGCGTTGAAGTCAGGGTTATTGGGGGTGAGCAGTTCTTC. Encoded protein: CSVEVRVIGGEQFF.

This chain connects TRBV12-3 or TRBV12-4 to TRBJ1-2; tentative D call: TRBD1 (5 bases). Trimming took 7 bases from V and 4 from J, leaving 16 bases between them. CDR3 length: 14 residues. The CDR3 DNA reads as TGTGCCAGCAACGAGGCTGGGGCGGTCTATGGCTACACCTTC. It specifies CASNEAGAVYGYTF.

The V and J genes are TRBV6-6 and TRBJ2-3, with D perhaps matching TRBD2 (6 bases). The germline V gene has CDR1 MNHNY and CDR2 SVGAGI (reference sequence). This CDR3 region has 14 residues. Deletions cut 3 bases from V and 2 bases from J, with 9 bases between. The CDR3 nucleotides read TGTGCCAGCAGTTATGGCGGGGTCACAGATACGCAGTATTTT. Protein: CASSYGGVTDTQYF.

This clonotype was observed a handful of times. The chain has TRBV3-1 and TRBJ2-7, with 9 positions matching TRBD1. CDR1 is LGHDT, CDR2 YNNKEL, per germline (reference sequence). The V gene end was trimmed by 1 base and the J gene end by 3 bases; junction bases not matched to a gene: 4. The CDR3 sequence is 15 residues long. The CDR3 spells CASSQVPGQGYEQYF. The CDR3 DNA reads TGTGCCAGCAGCCAAGTCCCGGGACAGGGCTACGAGCAGTACTTC.

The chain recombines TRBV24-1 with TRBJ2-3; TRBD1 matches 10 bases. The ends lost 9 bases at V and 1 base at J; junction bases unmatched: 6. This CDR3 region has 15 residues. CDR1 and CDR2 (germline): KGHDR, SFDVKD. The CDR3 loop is CATSRTGGGTDTQYF. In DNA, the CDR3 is TGTGCCACCTCCCGGACAGGGGGTGGCACAGATACGCAGTATTTT.

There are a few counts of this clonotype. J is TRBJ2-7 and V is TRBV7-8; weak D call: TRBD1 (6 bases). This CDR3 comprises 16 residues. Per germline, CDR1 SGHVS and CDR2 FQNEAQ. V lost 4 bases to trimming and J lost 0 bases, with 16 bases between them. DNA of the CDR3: TGTGCCAGCAGCTCCATGGACAGACGAAGCTCCTACGAGCAGTACTTC. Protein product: CASSSMDRRSSYEQYF.